These T cell receptor beta chains were read from a single sample in a study of cytomegalovirus exposure and HLA in healthy donors. Profiled with immunoSEQ multiplex PCR; TCRdb holds only in-frame clones, not every one. The sample holds about 160,000 clones, 82% seen once. Sequencing input: PBMCs. These receptors came from a girl aged 2-10 years in good health and CMV-seropositive. Each CDR3 is given with its conserved first and last residue. The order of the fields is clone size, J gene, V gene, D gene, CDR3 length, CDR3 DNA, CDR3 protein. D genes are given only for firm matches. The size field is filled for only some rows; it gives once, few, many or a size class.

size: .
J: TRBJ2-7
V: TRBV28
D: .
length: 11
DNA: TGTGCCAGCAGTGCGCCTCGCGAGCAGTACTTC
CDR3: CASSAPREQYF

size: few
J: TRBJ2-1
V: TRBV7-9
D: .
length: 13
DNA: TGTGCCAGCAGCTTGTCGTCTGGCCAAGAGCAGTTCTTC
CDR3: CASSLSSGQEQFF

size: .
J: TRBJ1-4
V: TRBV5-1
D: .
length: 16
DNA: TGCGCCAGCAGCACAGGACAGTTTGCAACTAATGAAAAACTGTTTTTT
CDR3: CASSTGQFATNEKLFF

size: few
J: TRBJ2-2
V: TRBV5-1
D: .
length: 16
DNA: TGCGCCAGCAGCTCCCTAGGAGGGCCGGGGTCCGGGGAGCTGTTTTTT
CDR3: CASSSLGGPGSGELFF

size: .
J: TRBJ2-5
V: TRBV5-1
D: .
length: 15
DNA: TGCGCCAGCAGCGGTACCGGGAGTTTGATGGAGACCCAGTACTTC
CDR3: CASSGTGSLMETQYF

size: .
J: TRBJ1-5
V: TRBV28
D: .
length: 17
DNA: TGTGCCAGCAGAGATAGCAGGGGAATACCCGTAAATCAGCCCCAGCATTTT
CDR3: CASRDSRGIPVNQPQHF

size: .
J: TRBJ1-2
V: TRBV19
D: .
length: 14
DNA: TGTGCCAGTAGTATCAGTGGGGAGTTGAGGGGCTACACCTTC
CDR3: CASSISGELRGYTF

size: .
J: TRBJ2-7
V: TRBV9
D: .
length: 15
DNA: TGTGCCAGCAGCGTAGATTCGGGATGGTCGGGGGAGCAGTACTTC
CDR3: CASSVDSGWSGEQYF

size: .
J: TRBJ2-2
V: TRBV28
D: .
length: 14
DNA: TGTGCCAGCTCGATCATAGCACACACCGGGGAGCTGTTTTTT
CDR3: CASSIIAHTGELFF

size: .
J: TRBJ2-4
V: TRBV15
D: .
length: 18
DNA: TGTGCCACCAGCAGAGATCTGCCCTCGGGACTAGCCAAAAACATTCAGTACTTC
CDR3: CATSRDLPSGLAKNIQYF

size: .
J: TRBJ2-7
V: TRBV13
D: .
length: 15
DNA: TGTGCCAGCAGCTTCTGCGGCCCCACCGGCTACGAGCAGTACTTC
CDR3: CASSFCGPTGYEQYF

size: .
J: TRBJ1-5
V: TRBV7-2
D: .
length: 16
DNA: TGTGCCAGCAGAAGGGGGGGGACGGATAGCAATCAGCCCCAGCATTTT
CDR3: CASRRGGTDSNQPQHF

size: .
J: TRBJ1-2
V: TRBV12-5
D: TRBD1
length: 16
DNA: TGTGCTAGTGGTTTTGGGGACAGACGGTACACTGGAGGCTACACCTTC
CDR3: CASGFGDRRYTGGYTF

size: .
J: TRBJ2-5
V: TRBV9
D: TRBD2
length: 15
DNA: TGTGCCAGCAGCGTAGCGTCGGGAGGTCTTGAGACCCAGTACTTC
CDR3: CASSVASGGLETQYF

size: .
J: TRBJ1-5
V: TRBV28
D: .
length: 14
DNA: TGTGCCAGCAGTTCGCTTCCGGGGAATCAGCCCCAGCATTTT
CDR3: CASSSLPGNQPQHF

size: .
J: TRBJ1-3
V: TRBV6-6
D: TRBD1
length: 16
DNA: TGTGCCAGCAGTCCCGGGACAGGCGTCTCTGGAAACACCATATATTTT
CDR3: CASSPGTGVSGNTIYF

size: .
J: TRBJ1-5
V: TRBV10-3
D: .
length: 14
DNA: TGTGCCATCAGTGAGGGCAGGGACAATCAGCCCCAGCATTTT
CDR3: CAISEGRDNQPQHF

size: .
J: TRBJ1-1
V: TRBV21-1
D: .
length: 18
DNA: TGTGCCAGCAGCAAAGACGATGACAGGGGGGCGGTGAACACTGAAGCTTTCTTT
CDR3: CASSKDDDRGAVNTEAFF

size: .
J: TRBJ2-5
V: TRBV30
D: TRBD2
length: 24
DNA: TGTGCCTGGAGTGTTTTGTACCGGACTAGCGGGAGTTATGATTCACGAGTAGGGGAAGAGACCCAGTACTTC
CDR3: CAWSVLYRTSGSYDSRVGEETQYF

size: .
J: TRBJ1-4
V: TRBV30
D: .
length: 13
DNA: TGTGCCTCAACAGGAGTCACTAATGAAAAACTGTTTTTT
CDR3: CASTGVTNEKLFF

size: .
J: TRBJ1-5
V: TRBV7-2
D: TRBD1
length: 15
DNA: TGTGCCAGCAGCTTAAGGGGACAGGGCAATCAGCCCCAGCATTTT
CDR3: CASSLRGQGNQPQHF

size: .
J: TRBJ1-1
V: TRBV19
D: .
length: 14
DNA: TGTGCCAGTAGTCACCGGGGGGCGCGCACTGAAGCTTTCTTT
CDR3: CASSHRGARTEAFF

size: .
J: TRBJ1-2
V: TRBV5-1
D: .
length: 18
DNA: TGCGCCAGCAGCGCTTACCCGGCCTGGGGGGACGCTAACTATGGCTACACCTTC
CDR3: CASSAYPAWGDANYGYTF

size: .
J: TRBJ1-2
V: TRBV9
D: .
length: 12
DNA: TGTGCCAGCAGCGCCTTGAGCTATGGCTACACCTTC
CDR3: CASSALSYGYTF

size: few
J: TRBJ2-1
V: TRBV4-2
D: TRBD2
length: 15
DNA: TGTGCCAGCAGCCAAGATGGGCTAGCGGGAGGTGAGCAGTTCTTC
CDR3: CASSQDGLAGGEQFF

size: .
J: TRBJ1-3
V: TRBV5-1
D: .
length: 17
DNA: TGCGCCAGCAGCTTGGCTGGGCCAGGGTTCTCTGGAAACACCATATATTTT
CDR3: CASSLAGPGFSGNTIYF

size: once
J: TRBJ2-1
V: TRBV5-1
D: TRBD2
length: 18
DNA: TGCGCCAGCAGCTTGGATAGCGGGAGCCTCCGGAGGGGCAATGAGCAGTTCTTC
CDR3: CASSLDSGSLRRGNEQFF

size: once
J: TRBJ1-2
V: TRBV30
D: .
length: 13
DNA: TGTGCCTGGATACATATGATAGGGGGTGGCTACACCTTC
CDR3: CAWIHMIGGGYTF

size: once
J: TRBJ2-1
V: TRBV5-1
D: TRBD2
length: 15
DNA: TGCGCCAGCAGCTTCACGGGAGGGAGTCACAATGAGCAGTTCTTC
CDR3: CASSFTGGSHNEQFF

size: .
J: TRBJ2-3
V: TRBV2
D: TRBD2
length: 15
DNA: TGTGCCACCCGTAGGACTAGCGGACTCACAGATACGCAGTATTTT
CDR3: CATRRTSGLTDTQYF

size: .
J: TRBJ2-1
V: TRBV25-1
D: TRBD2
length: 15
DNA: TGTGCCAGCCGCAACTTAGCGGGGCCTTACAATGAGCAGTTCTTC
CDR3: CASRNLAGPYNEQFF

size: .
J: TRBJ2-1
V: TRBV5-1
D: .
length: 16
DNA: TGCGCCAGCAGCTTGGGCGACAGGTTACTCTACAATGAGCAGTTCTTC
CDR3: CASSLGDRLLYNEQFF

size: .
J: TRBJ1-1
V: TRBV30
D: .
length: 15
DNA: TGTGCCTGCCTCAAGGGACTCCCCATGAACACTGAAGCTTTCTTT
CDR3: CACLKGLPMNTEAFF

size: .
J: TRBJ2-4
V: TRBV28
D: TRBD2
length: 18
DNA: TGTGCCAGCAGGACGGGACTACGCAGAACGCTAGCCAAAAACATTCAGTACTTC
CDR3: CASRTGLRRTLAKNIQYF

size: .
J: TRBJ1-5
V: TRBV28
D: .
length: 15
DNA: TGTGCCAGCAGTTTATGGCGGGGGTCAGATCAGCCCCAGCATTTT
CDR3: CASSLWRGSDQPQHF

size: .
J: TRBJ2-7
V: TRBV5-8
D: .
length: 15
DNA: TGTGCCAGCAGCTCGAATGGCTTACGGCTAGAGGAGCAGTACTTC
CDR3: CASSSNGLRLEEQYF

size: .
J: TRBJ2-7
V: TRBV4-1
D: TRBD2
length: 15
DNA: TGCGCCAGCAGCCATATGGTAGCGGGCCTCTACGAGCAGTACTTC
CDR3: CASSHMVAGLYEQYF

size: .
J: TRBJ2-2
V: TRBV7-6
D: TRBD2
length: 14
DNA: TGTGCCAGTGTGAGGGACTATCGCGCCGGGGAGCTGTTTTTT
CDR3: CASVRDYRAGELFF

size: .
J: TRBJ1-1
V: TRBV10-3
D: .
length: 14
DNA: TGTGCCATCAGAGAAGGGGGGGGTCGGACTGAAGCTTTCTTT
CDR3: CAIREGGGRTEAFF

size: .
J: TRBJ2-7
V: TRBV30
D: .
length: 12
DNA: TGTGCCTGGATGGCACACTCCTACGAGCAGTACTTC
CDR3: CAWMAHSYEQYF

size: once
J: TRBJ1-4
V: TRBV6-5
D: .
length: 11
DNA: TGTGCCACCGGGGTGGGTGAAAAACTGTTTTTT
CDR3: CATGVGEKLFF

size: .
J: TRBJ1-5
V: TRBV4-2
D: .
length: 16
DNA: TGTGCCAGCAGCCAAGATAATCGGGGAGGCAATCAGCCCCAGCATTTT
CDR3: CASSQDNRGGNQPQHF

size: .
J: TRBJ1-2
V: TRBV7-9
D: .
length: 13
DNA: TGTGCCAGCAGCTTGGGGCAGAGATATGGCTACACCTTC
CDR3: CASSLGQRYGYTF